The 25 T cell receptor beta chains below all came from one sample that was sequenced in a study of blood T cell repertoires in COVID-19. Assay: immunoSEQ multiplex PCR; the TCRdb copy retains only in-frame clones and omits some. The sample yields tens of thousands of clones, 85% to 90% seen once. Sequencing was done on a sample of peripheral blood. Receptors were obtained from a human donor in a cohort sampled during active COVID-19.

The chain carries TRBV3-1 (or the pseudogene TRBV3-2) and TRBJ1-2, with 9 positions matching TRBD1. The CDR3 has 19 amino acids. Trimming removed 0 bases from V and 1 base from J; junction bases left unmatched: 12. The V gene's germline CDR1 is LGHDT and CDR2 YNNKEL (reference sequence). CDR3 DNA sequence: TGTGCCAGCAGCCAAGATAGTTTGGGACAGGGACGAGATAACTATGGCTACACCTTC. It codes for CASSQDSLGQGRDNYGYTF.

V and J are TRBV3-1 (or the pseudogene TRBV3-2) and TRBJ2-7; D not resolved. Per the germline V gene, CDR1 is LGHDT and CDR2 is YNNKEL (reference sequence). CDR3 length: 15 residues. The V end was cut by 4 bases, the J end by 0 bases, with 13 bases between. The CDR3 loop is CASSPLGYSSYEQYF. CDR3 bases: TGTGCCAGCAGCCCCCTTGGGTACAGCTCCTACGAGCAGTACTTC.

The J gene is TRBJ2-1, the V gene TRBV2; 11 bases line up with TRBD2. Germline loops: CDR1 SNHLY, CDR2 FYNNEI. The CDR3 has 19 amino acids. Unmatched junction bases numbered 16, after V lost 8 bases and J lost 1 base. CDR3 sequence: CASERVAGGLPVSYNEQFF. The CDR3 bases are TGTGCCAGCGAGCGTGTAGCGGGAGGGCTTCCCGTTTCCTACAATGAGCAGTTCTTC.

The chain uses TRBV6-5 and TRBJ1-1, with TRBD1 matching over 10 bases. Germline V gives CDR1 MNHEY, CDR2 SVGAGI. This CDR3 has 14 amino acids. J gave up 3 bases and V 8 bases, and 6 bases lay outside the gene matches. In DNA form, the CDR3 reads TGTGCCAGCTCCCAGGACAGGGGGGACACTGAAGCTTTCTTT. The encoded protein is CASSQDRGDTEAFF.

This chain joins TRBV18 and TRBJ2-3, with 9 bases aligning to TRBD1. V lost 3 bases, J lost 4 bases, and 5 bases stayed unmatched. The CDR3 has 15 residues. CDR1 KGHSH and CDR2 LQKENI come from the germline V gene. CDR3 bases: TGTGCCAGCTCACCGGGACAGGGAGGAGCAGATACGCAGTATTTT. Translation gives CASSPGQGGADTQYF.

The V gene is TRBV9, the J gene TRBJ2-3, with 7 bases that match TRBD2. The CDR3 contains 17 residues. Germline V gene lookup returns CDR1 SGDLS and CDR2 YYNGEE. J was trimmed by 3 bases and V by 0 bases; bases with no gene match: 10. The CDR3 DNA follows: TGTGCCAGCAGCGTAGGTTGGGGGGGAGGTGGAACAGATACGCAGTATTTT. Encoded protein: CASSVGWGGGGTDTQYF.

The rearrangement uses TRBV2 and TRBJ1-1; D remains unclear. V lost 2 bases to trimming and J lost 5 bases, with 9 bases between them. This CDR3 contains 13 residues. Germline loops: CDR1 SNHLY, CDR2 FYNNEI. CDR3 protein: CASSEWARTEAFF. As DNA, the CDR3 is TGTGCCAGCAGTGAATGGGCGAGAACTGAAGCTTTCTTT.

The V call is TRBV6-5, the J call TRBJ2-1, with TRBD2 as a possible D gene (5 bases). V lost 7 bases to trimming and J lost 7 bases, with 20 bases between them. Germline assignment: CDR1 MNHEY and CDR2 SVGAGI. The CDR3 sequence is 15 residues long. The CDR3 region is CASILSVLGGNEQFF. The CDR3 DNA reads TGTGCCAGCATCCTTAGCGTCCTCGGCGGAAATGAGCAGTTCTTC.

This clone came up a few times. The chain carries TRBV28 and TRBJ1-2; 9 nucleotides agree with TRBD1. The germline CDR1 and CDR2 sequences are MDHEN and SYDVKM. The CDR3 is made up of 16 amino acids. With V trimmed by 4 bases and J by 8 bases, 14 bases remained unmatched. The CDR3 protein is CASSSTRQGGFGGYTF. CDR3 nucleotides: TGTGCCAGCAGTTCCACCCGACAGGGGGGGTTTGGAGGCTACACCTTC.

The V and J genes are TRBV28 and TRBJ2-7; D ambiguous. Per the germline V gene, CDR1 is MDHEN and CDR2 is SYDVKM. Trimming pared 5 bases from V and 6 bases from J, leaving 14 bases between. The CDR3 contains 13 residues. The CDR3 here is CASSRRLTGEQYF. The CDR3 DNA is TGTGCCAGCAGTCGCCGACTGACCGGCGAGCAGTACTTC.

The chain joins TRBV2 to TRBJ1-2, with a possible D match to TRBD1 (6 bases). The CDR3 length is 14 residues. The germline V and J ends were trimmed by 3 bases and 4 bases, with 12 bases remaining between them. Germline V gene sequence: CDR1 SNHLY, CDR2 FYNNEI. The CDR3: CASSEGGALYGYTF. DNA for the CDR3: TGTGCCAGCAGTGAGGGGGGGGCTCTCTATGGCTACACCTTC.

The V gene is TRBV30, the J gene TRBJ2-1, with D possibly TRBD1 on 6 matching bases. V was shortened by 5 bases and J by 8 bases, with 10 bases between the two germline ends. This CDR3 comprises 11 residues. Germline assignment: CDR1 GTSNPN and CDR2 SVGIG (reference sequence). CDR3 in DNA: TGTGCCTGGGACACAGGGTATGAGCAGTTCTTC. Protein sequence: CAWDTGYEQFF.

The chain links TRBV12-5 to TRBJ1-4, with D perhaps matching TRBD1 (6 bases). Germline values: CDR1 LGHNT, CDR2 FRNRAP. The CDR3 is 15 residues long. V gave up 0 bases and J gave up 5 bases, with 10 bases separating them. This CDR3 reads CASGLVAGVNEKLFF. Written as DNA, the CDR3 is TGTGCTAGTGGTTTGGTTGCAGGGGTAAATGAAAAACTGTTTTTT.

The chain combines TRBV24-1 with TRBJ2-2, with D unclear. The CDR3 runs to 13 residues. Trimming took 4 bases from V and 7 from J, leaving 9 bases between them. Germline-derived CDR1 and CDR2 are KGHDR and SFDVKD. The CDR3 nucleotides read TGTGCCACCAGTGACACAATTTACGGGGAGCTGTTTTTT. Protein: CATSDTIYGELFF.

The chain employs TRBV4-2 and TRBJ2-7; 11 nucleotides match TRBD2. The V gene end was trimmed by 4 bases and the J gene end by 4 bases; junction bases not matched to a gene: 6. The V gene's germline CDR1 is LGHNA and CDR2 YNFKEQ. The CDR3 runs 15 residues. CDR3 loop: CASSLGLADEYEQYF. In nucleotides, the CDR3 is TGTGCCAGCAGCCTGGGACTAGCGGATGAGTACGAGCAGTACTTC.

This clone came up a few times. The chain uses TRBV2 and TRBJ2-1, with D possibly matching TRBD2 (6 bases). The germline V and J ends were trimmed by 9 bases and 1 base, with 13 bases remaining between them. Germline V gene sequence: CDR1 SNHLY, CDR2 FYNNEI. The CDR3 has 14 residues. The CDR3 nucleotides read TGTGCCAGTGCTAGCGACTCGTCCTACAATGAGCAGTTCTTC. It encodes CASASDSSYNEQFF.

This clone appeared a single time. V usage is TRBV5-5 and J usage is TRBJ1-2; 7 bases map to TRBD1. J lost 2 bases, V lost 6 bases, and 10 bases had no gene match. This CDR3 comprises 15 residues. Per the germline V gene, CDR1 is SGHKS and CDR2 is YYEKEE (reference sequence). The CDR3 reads CASISRRDRNYGYTF. The CDR3 DNA follows: TGTGCCAGCATCTCCCGAAGGGACAGAAACTATGGCTACACCTTC.

The chain links TRBV7-8 to TRBJ1-6; D remains unclear. The CDR3 sequence is 14 residues long. Germline values: CDR1 SGHVS, CDR2 FQNEAQ. The V end was cut by 1 base, the J end by 7 bases, with 8 bases between. CDR3 residues: CASSLDGRNSPLHF. The CDR3 DNA follows: TGTGCCAGCAGCTTAGACGGCAGGAATTCACCCCTCCACTTT. The full variable domain, completed using reference TRBV7-8 and TRBJ1-6, is GAGVSQSPRYKVAKRGQDVALRCDPISGHVSLFWYQQALGQGPEFLTYFQNEAQLDKSGLPSDRFFAERPEGSVSTLKIQRTQQEDSAVYLCASSLDGRNSPLHFGNGTRLTVT.

The chain employs TRBV9 and TRBJ2-3, with a weak D call TRBD2 (7 bases). The CDR3 extends over 15 amino acids. Germline V CDR1 and CDR2: SGDLS, YYNGEE. Between the trimmed V and J ends, which lost 0 bases and 5 bases, there was a span of 13 bases. The CDR3 sequence: CASSVAGGAGDTQYF. CDR3 bases: TGTGCCAGCAGCGTAGCTGGGGGGGCAGGAGATACGCAGTATTTT.

The chain carries TRBV24-1 and TRBJ1-3; D unresolved. Germline CDR1 KGHDR, CDR2 SFDVKD. Trimming pared 12 bases from V and 0 bases from J, leaving 5 bases between. The CDR3 loop spans 11 amino acids. In DNA form, the CDR3 reads TGTGCCCCCTACTCTGGAAACACCATATATTTT. Its translation is CAPYSGNTIYF.

The rearrangement links TRBV9 to TRBJ2-1; D is ambiguous. The CDR3 length is 13 residues. Germline V lookup: CDR1 SGDLS, CDR2 YYNGEE. V was shortened by 0 bases and J by 8 bases, with 9 bases between the two germline ends. The CDR3 DNA follows: TGTGCCAGCAGCGTAGACGGTCTACATGAGCAGTTCTTC. As protein: CASSVDGLHEQFF.

The sample holds one count of this clone. The chain has TRBV5-6 and TRBJ2-1, with TRBD1 matching 10 bases. The CDR3 loop spans 16 amino acids. Germline CDR1 and CDR2: SGHDT and YYEEEE. Germline trimming cut 2 bases from V and 7 bases from J; bases unmatched to any gene: 9. The CDR3 protein is CASSFDRGQTWNEQFF. The CDR3 DNA sequence: TGTGCCAGCAGCTTTGACAGGGGGCAAACGTGGAATGAGCAGTTCTTC.

The chain joins TRBV28 to TRBJ2-1; D uncertain. Germline CDR1 is MDHEN and CDR2 is SYDVKM. The CDR3 length is 14 residues. The V gene lost 5 bases and the J gene lost 5 bases, with 13 bases spanning the gap. CDR3 DNA: TGTGCCAGCAGTCGCCAGGAAGGAAACAATGAGCAGTTCTTC. It translates to CASSRQEGNNEQFF.

The chain recombines TRBV5-1 with TRBJ2-3, with 13 bases aligning to TRBD2. The germline CDR1 and CDR2 sequences are SGHRS and YFSETQ. The CDR3 totals 16 residues. The junction had 10 bases not matched to a gene; V was cut back by 7 bases and J by 5 bases. The CDR3 region has the DNA TGCGCCAGCCACTCCAGGACTAGCGGGAGAGGAGATACGCAGTATTTT. It codes for CASHSRTSGRGDTQYF.

This sequence joins TRBV7-9 and TRBJ2-3, with 9 bases lining up with TRBD2. V lost 2 bases to trimming and J lost 6 bases; unmatched junction nucleotides: 9. This CDR3 contains 16 residues. Germline CDR1 and CDR2: SEHNR and FQNEAQ (reference sequence). The CDR3 nucleotides read TGTGCCAGCAGCTTACGGGCAGCGGGAGGTGGGGATACGCAGTATTTT. It codes for CASSLRAAGGGDTQYF.